The 19 T cell receptor beta chains in this list originate from one sample, sequenced in a study of cytomegalovirus exposure and HLA in healthy donors. It was with 60 Vbeta and 13 Jbeta primers that the PCR ran. Some clones are missing from TCRdb's copy, which holds only in-frame ones; the method was immunoSEQ multiplex PCR. Of some 120,000 clones detected, about four fifths appear once; the ten largest clones hold 4% to 5.5%. Material: PBMCs. Every receptor here comes from a man aged 25 to 40 in good health and CMV-seropositive.

This rearrangement joins TRBV7-2 to TRBJ2-7, with TRBD2 matching over 11 bases. V gave up 3 bases and J gave up 4 bases; unmatched junction bases: 11. Germline assignment: CDR1 SGHTA and CDR2 FQGNSA. The CDR3 loop spans 17 amino acids. The CDR3 loop reads CASSLAVTSGDSYEQYF. CDR3 nucleotides: TGTGCCAGCAGCTTGGCGGTGACTAGCGGGGATTCTTACGAGCAGTACTTC.

This chain links TRBV28 with TRBJ1-2; a possible D gene is TRBD1 (6 bases). This CDR3 region has 13 residues. V shed 5 bases and J shed 5 bases, with 12 bases lying between them. Germline lookup yields CDR1 MDHEN and CDR2 SYDVKM. The CDR3 sequence is CASSPTGYYGYTF. CDR3 DNA sequence: TGTGCCAGCAGTCCTACAGGGTATTATGGCTACACCTTC.

This sequence joins TRBV7-9 and TRBJ1-6; D call uncertain. The germline CDR1 and CDR2 sequences are SEHNR and FQNEAQ (reference sequence). This CDR3 has 18 amino acids. Between the trimmed V and J ends, which lost 1 base and 2 bases, there was a span of 15 bases. The CDR3 reads CASSLVGVPGPYNSPLHF. The CDR3 nucleotides are TGTGCCAGCAGCTTAGTGGGAGTACCTGGGCCCTATAATTCACCCCTCCACTTT.

The chain carries TRBV16 and TRBJ1-5, with a tentative D call TRBD1 (6 bases). Trimming pared 4 bases from V and 2 bases from J, leaving 15 bases between. The CDR3 loop spans 16 amino acids. Germline values: CDR1 KGHSY, CDR2 FQNENV. DNA for the CDR3: TGTGCCAGCAGCCCCGAGGCCGGGGGGCGCAATCAGCCCCAGCATTTT. Protein product: CASSPEAGGRNQPQHF.

In its sample, this clone was seen a few times. The genes are TRBV25-1 and TRBJ1-2; the D is unclear. With 1 base removed from V and 0 bases from J, the gap between germline ends came to 6 bases. This CDR3 comprises 14 residues. In germline, CDR1 is MGHDK, CDR2 SYGVNS. This chain's CDR3 is CASSESRTNYGYTF. CDR3 nucleotide sequence: TGTGCCAGCAGTGAATCCAGGACTAACTATGGCTACACCTTC.

The rearrangement links TRBV28 to TRBJ2-7; a possible D gene is TRBD1 (5 bases). V shed 5 bases and J shed 2 bases, with 19 bases lying between them. Looked up from germline, CDR1 is MDHEN and CDR2 is SYDVKM. This CDR3 region has 16 residues. The CDR3 nucleotides read TGTGCCAGCAGTAACCCGAGGATAGGCAGGGCCTACGAGCAGTACTTC. This translates into CASSNPRIGRAYEQYF.

The chain is built from TRBV28 and TRBJ1-2, with D unresolved. Germline V CDR1 and CDR2: MDHEN, SYDVKM. Trimming shortened V by 6 bases and J by 2 bases, and 7 bases separated the two germline ends. The CDR3 has 12 amino acids. The CDR3 DNA reads TGTGCCAGCAGACCTGAGAACTATGGCTACACCTTC. Translating it yields CASRPENYGYTF.

The CDR3 DNA is TGTGCCAGCAGCCCGCGACAGGGAGATTCACCCCTCCACTTT. Its translation is CASSPRQGDSPLHF. The chain carries TRBV4-2 and TRBJ1-6; 7 bases fit TRBD1. Germline V gene sequence: CDR1 LGHNA, CDR2 YNFKEQ. With V trimmed by 4 bases and J by 8 bases, 5 bases remained unmatched. CDR3 length: 14 residues.

The chain couples TRBV7-6 to TRBJ2-1; 7 bases are a match to TRBD2. The V gene end was trimmed by 1 base and the J gene end by 5 bases; junction bases not matched to a gene: 2. The CDR3 runs to 14 residues. In germline, CDR1 is SGHVS, CDR2 FNYEAQ. CDR3 bases: TGTGCCAGCAGCTTAGGGGGAGGGGACAATGAGCAGTTCTTC. Translating gives CASSLGGGDNEQFF.

This chain links TRBV9 with TRBJ1-5; TRBD1 matches at 7 bases. The CDR3 covers 14 residues. The germline gives CDR1 SGDLS, CDR2 YYNGEE. V shed 2 bases and J 5 bases; nucleotides not matched to a gene: 4. CDR3 sequence: CASSVGQEDQPQHF. The CDR3 DNA is TGTGCCAGCAGCGTCGGACAGGAGGATCAGCCCCAGCATTTT.

The rearrangement joins TRBV19 to TRBJ1-4; 7 nucleotides align to TRBD1. This CDR3 contains 17 residues. The germline CDR1 and CDR2 sequences are LNHDA and SQIVND (reference sequence). V dropped 3 bases and J dropped 5; count of bases not matched to a gene: 12. CDR3 DNA: TGTGCCAGTAGTATTGGGCACTTAGGACAGGCGAATGAAAAACTGTTTTTT. The encoded protein is CASSIGHLGQANEKLFF.

The chain combines TRBV21-1 with TRBJ2-1; TRBD1 is the table's D call, not checked against the DNA. TRBV21-1 is described as a pseudogene. This CDR3 is built from 17 residues. The CDR3 region is CASRFSSTGSSYNEQFF. CDR3 nucleotide sequence: TGTGCCAGCAGGTTTTCTAGTACAGGGAGCTCCTACAATGAGCAGTTCTTC.

The chain uses TRBV10-1 and TRBJ2-5; no clear D gene. The V gene's germline CDR1 is WNHNN and CDR2 SYGVQD (reference sequence). Trimming removed 4 bases at V and 0 bases at J, with 6 bases between. This CDR3 is 13 amino acids long. CDR3 sequence: CASSGRNQETQYF. In DNA, the CDR3 is TGCGCCAGCAGTGGCAGAAACCAAGAGACCCAGTACTTC.

The V gene is TRBV5-1, the J gene TRBJ2-7, with no clear D. The germline V gene has CDR1 SGHRS and CDR2 YFSETQ. Trimming removed 1 base at V and 5 bases at J, with 13 bases between. The CDR3 extends over 14 amino acids. This CDR3 is CASSLSRIQNEQYF. DNA for the CDR3: TGCGCCAGCAGCTTGTCTAGGATCCAAAACGAGCAGTACTTC.

The rearrangement links TRBV11-2 to TRBJ2-1; the match to TRBD1 covers 10 bases. This CDR3 spans 16 amino acids. Germline V CDR1 and CDR2: SGHAT, FQNNGV. The junction had 5 bases not matched to a gene; V was cut back by 3 bases and J by 3 bases. This CDR3 reads CASSLAGTGVYNEQFF. The CDR3 DNA reads as TGTGCCAGCAGCTTGGCCGGGACAGGGGTCTACAATGAGCAGTTCTTC. Drawing the rest from reference TRBV11-2 and TRBJ2-1, the complete variable domain is EAGVAQSPRYKIIEKRQSVAFWCNPISGHATLYWYQQILGQGPKLLIQFQNNGVVDDSQLPKDRFSAERLKGVDSTLKIQPAKLEDSAVYLCASSLAGTGVYNEQFFGPGTRLTVL.

The chain has TRBV5-1 and TRBJ2-5, with D tentatively TRBD2 (6 bases). This CDR3 region has 13 residues. Germline V gene sequence: CDR1 SGHRS, CDR2 YFSETQ. Trimming stripped 4 bases from V and 2 bases from J, with 9 bases between. Here the CDR3 reads CASSEDYQETQYF. Here the CDR3 DNA reads TGCGCCAGCAGCGAGGACTATCAAGAGACCCAGTACTTC.

In its sample, this clone was seen many times. The chain joins TRBV9 to TRBJ2-5; a weak D match, TRBD1 (6 bases). The CDR3 sequence is 15 residues long. Germline loops: CDR1 SGDLS, CDR2 YYNGEE. The V gene lost 5 bases and the J gene lost 0 bases, with 14 bases spanning the gap. CDR3 nucleotide sequence: TGTGCCAGCAGTTATTCAGGGGTCTACCAAGAGACCCAGTACTTC. Translated, it gives CASSYSGVYQETQYF.

CDR3 region: CASSARSGGNTGELFF. The CDR3 region has the DNA TGTGCCAGCAGCGCTCGGTCGGGGGGGAACACCGGGGAGCTGTTTTTT. This sequence joins TRBV9 and TRBJ2-2, with 7 bases that match TRBD2. The CDR3 consists of 16 residues. Germline assignment: CDR1 SGDLS and CDR2 YYNGEE. Trimming cost V 3 bases and J 1 base; bases outside gene matches: 6.

The genes are TRBV9 and TRBJ1-1, with D hard to call. Germline assignment: CDR1 SGDLS and CDR2 YYNGEE. CDR3 size: 14 residues. V dropped 4 bases and J dropped 2 bases, with 12 bases sitting between them. The DNA of the CDR3 is TGTGCCAGCAGCCTTACAGCTACCAACACTGAAGCTTTCTTT. Its protein product is CASSLTATNTEAFF.